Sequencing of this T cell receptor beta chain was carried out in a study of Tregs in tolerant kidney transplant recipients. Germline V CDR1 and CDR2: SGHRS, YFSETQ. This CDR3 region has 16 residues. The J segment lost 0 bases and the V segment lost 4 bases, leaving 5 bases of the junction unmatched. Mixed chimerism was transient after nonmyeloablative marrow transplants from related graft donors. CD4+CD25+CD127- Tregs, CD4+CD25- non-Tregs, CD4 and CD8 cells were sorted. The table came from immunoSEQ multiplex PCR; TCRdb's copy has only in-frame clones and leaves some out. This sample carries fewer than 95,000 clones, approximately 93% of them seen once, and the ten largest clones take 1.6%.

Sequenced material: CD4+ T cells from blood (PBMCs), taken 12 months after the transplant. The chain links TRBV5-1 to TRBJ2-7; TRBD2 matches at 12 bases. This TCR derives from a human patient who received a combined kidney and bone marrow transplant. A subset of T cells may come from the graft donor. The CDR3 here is CASSQRTSGISYEQYF. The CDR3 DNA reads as TGCGCCAGCAGCCAAAGGACTAGCGGGATCTCCTACGAGCAGTACTTC.